These 5 T cell receptor beta chains originate from one sample sequenced in a study of CD8 T cells in ankylosing spondylitis. Which antigens these TCRs recognize remains unknown. Study-wide findings and caveats: Characteristic of ankylosing spondylitis blood, it appeared, was a TCR beta motif comprising roughly 8 highly homologous variants.

One entry per CDR3 protein results from TCRdb running MiXCR on the 5' RACE reads. The sample carries some 840,000 distinct CDR3 sequences, 12% recorded once. Sequencing used blood, either unsorted or a sorted T cell fraction (not recorded which). The receptors come from a male donor with ankylosing spondylitis.

The V gene is TRBV7-9, the J gene TRBJ1-2, with 7 bases aligning to TRBD1. The CDR3 consists of 16 residues. V was clipped by 5 bases and J by 4 bases; unmatched bases: 13. Germline values: CDR1 SEHNR, CDR2 FQNEAQ (reference sequence). The CDR3, as DNA: TGTGCCAGCAGCAATACTTTGGGACAGACCGCCTATGGCTACACCTTC. Protein sequence: CASSNTLGQTAYGYTF.

There are many counts of this clonotype. The chain couples TRBV20-1 to TRBJ2-7; D may match TRBD1 or TRBD2 (6 bases each). Trimming took 4 bases from V and 7 from J, leaving 14 bases between them. From germline, CDR1 is DFQATT and CDR2 SNEGSKA (reference sequence). The CDR3 length is 12 residues. DNA for the CDR3: TGCAGTGCTACCCCCGGGGGCAGGGAGCAGTACTTC. It translates to CSATPGGREQYF.

This clonotype has more than one count but fewer than ten. V usage is TRBV10-1 and J usage is TRBJ2-2; D is possibly TRBD1 (6 bases). Germline-derived CDR1 and CDR2 are WNHNN and SYGVQD (reference sequence). The CDR3 covers 14 residues. Trimming left V 2 bases short and J 5 bases short, with 9 bases between. CDR3 protein: CASSETGRTGELFF. The CDR3 DNA sequence: TGCGCCAGCAGTGAGACAGGGAGAACCGGGGAGCTGTTTTTT.

This clonotype was seen many times. The chain employs TRBV13 and TRBJ2-7; no clear D gene. The CDR3 extends over 14 amino acids. Germline V gene data show CDR1 as PRHDT and CDR2 as FYEKMQ (reference sequence). V gave up 2 bases and J gave up 4 bases, with 12 bases separating them. DNA of the CDR3: TGTGCCAGCAGCTTATCCGGCGGAGTATACGAGCAGTACTTC. This sequence encodes CASSLSGGVYEQYF. The full variable domain, rest sourced from reference TRBV13 and TRBJ2-7, is AAGVIQSPRHLIKEKRETATLKCYPIPRHDTVYWYQQGPGQDPQFLISFYEKMQSDKGSIPDRFSAQQFSDYHSELNMSSLELGDSALYFCASSLSGGVYEQYFGPGTRLTVT.

The CDR3 DNA reads as TGTGCCAGCAGCCGGGACGGTGACCTCTATGGCTACACCTTC. It is translated as CASSRDGDLYGYTF. V and J are TRBV7-9 and TRBJ1-2, with D maybe TRBD1 (5 bases). Trimming shortened V by 5 bases and J by 4 bases, and 14 bases separated the two germline ends. Germline V gene data show CDR1 as SEHNR and CDR2 as FQNEAQ (reference sequence). The CDR3 covers 14 residues.